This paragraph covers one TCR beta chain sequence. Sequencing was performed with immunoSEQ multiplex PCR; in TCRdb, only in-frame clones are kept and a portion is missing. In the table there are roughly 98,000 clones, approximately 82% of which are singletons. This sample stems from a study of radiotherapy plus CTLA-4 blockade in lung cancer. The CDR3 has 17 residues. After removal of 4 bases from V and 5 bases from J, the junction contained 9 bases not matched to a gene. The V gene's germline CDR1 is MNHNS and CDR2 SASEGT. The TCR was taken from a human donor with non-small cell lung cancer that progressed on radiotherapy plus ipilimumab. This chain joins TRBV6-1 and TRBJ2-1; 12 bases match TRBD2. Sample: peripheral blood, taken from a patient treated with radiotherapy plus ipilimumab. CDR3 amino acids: CASSGQRTSGNDNEQFF. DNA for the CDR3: TGTGCCAGCAGTGGACAACGGACTAGCGGGAATGACAATGAGCAGTTCTTC.